This TCR beta chain emerged from a study of cytomegalovirus exposure and HLA in healthy donors. Study-wide points: In an earlier analysis, productive rearrangement rates for most beta V segments clustered near 90% or 30%. Exclusion as indistinguishable affected some V segments, including TRBV6-2 and TRBV6-3. For cytomegalovirus status, the classifier reportedly gave diagnoses with high specificity and sensitivity. In a later analysis, TCR beta V- and J-gene trimming showed a link to a missense DCLRE1C variant.

Trimming at V came to 3 bases and at J to 3 bases, leaving 7 bases not matched to a gene. Germline V lookup: CDR1 GTSNPN, CDR2 SVGIG (reference sequence). This CDR3 has 15 residues. In the case of this clone: Its antigen remains unknown.

The PCR used 60 Vbeta and 13 Jbeta primers. The method was immunoSEQ multiplex PCR; TCRdb's version includes in-frame clones alone and lacks a portion of them. The repertoire holds 150,000 to 200,000 clones, with roughly 79% as singletons. Material: PBMCs. The chain uses TRBV30 and TRBJ2-1, with 8 bases that match TRBD2. The source of this sequence is a woman aged 40 to 50 in good health and CMV-seropositive. The CDR3 loop is CAWSTRGGLYNEQFF. For the CDR3, the DNA is TGTGCCTGGAGCACCCGGGGGGGCCTCTACAATGAGCAGTTCTTC.